This T cell receptor (beta chain) came from a study of cytomegalovirus exposure and HLA in healthy donors. Study conclusions and caveats: For most TCR beta V segments, an earlier analysis put the productive rate at about 87% or about 30% of the time. In a later analysis, V- and J-gene trimming of beta chains associated with a DCLRE1C missense variant, replicated independently. Listed as cytomegalovirus-associated were more than 150 TCR beta chains.

60 Vbeta and 13 Jbeta primers were used in PCR. Clones were sequenced by immunoSEQ multiplex PCR, and TCRdb holds only the in-frame ones, with some missing. Its table lists 95,000 to 150,000 clones. As to this clone: Its specificity is unknown. This CDR3 is also generated by other DNA sequences in the sample.

Participants comprised healthy donors of bone marrow. Germline V lookup: CDR1 MGHRA, CDR2 YSYEKL. This CDR3 contains 18 residues. The V and J ends lost 1 base and 7 bases respectively, with 26 bases between them. The chain couples TRBV4-1 to TRBJ2-7; a weak D match, TRBD2 (5 bases). The sequencing sample was made of PBMCs. The receptor was derived from a young man in good health and CMV-seronegative. The CDR3, as DNA: TGCGCCAGCAGCCAAGGTGTTGCCCAAGCAGGAGGTGGATATGAGCAGTACTTC. Translating it yields CASSQGVAQAGGGYEQYF.